The source of this T cell receptor beta chain is a study of shared clonotypes between healthy human individuals. Whole-study results and caveats: For naive CD4 cells, 4% to 5% of clonotypes were shared across a few donors.

This clone is a singleton in its sample. Its antigen is undetermined. CD45RO negativity and positive selection for CCR7 defined naive CD8 cells, a population that excluded terminally differentiated effector memory CD45RA+ cells. The V gene lost 2 bases and the J gene lost 4 bases, with 6 bases spanning the gap. The CDR3 runs 12 residues. Germline CDR1 reads MNHNY; CDR2 reads SVGAGI (reference sequence). This table comes from immunoSEQ multiplex PCR, and its TCRdb copy is limited to in-frame clones, with some not included. This sample has fewer than 800,000 clones; just over 90% occur once, and the top ten carry nearly 25%.

This receptor was identified in a man younger than 45 in good health. The sequencing sample was made of naive CD8+ T cells sorted from blood. The V call is TRBV6-6, the J call TRBJ2-7; D not certain. The CDR3 spells CASSYTKYEQYF. DNA for the CDR3: TGTGCCAGCAGTTACACTAAATACGAGCAGTACTTC.